These 14 T cell receptor beta chains originate from one sample sequenced in a study of OX40 agonist ivuxolimab in advanced cancers. The protocol was immunoSEQ multiplex PCR, while the TCRdb copy is restricted to in-frame clones and leaves out a portion. The table includes 40,000 to 45,000 clones, roughly 90% detected once. Here the sequenced sample was CD4+ or CD8+ T cells sorted from blood, taken in a trial of the OX40 agonist ivuxolimab. These TCRs come from an adult with an advanced solid tumor such as melanoma, head and neck, liver or kidney cancer.

The chain recombines TRBV7-6 with TRBJ1-6; D not certain. Trimming shortened V by 1 base and J by 0 bases, and 10 bases separated the two germline ends. CDR1 SGHVS and CDR2 FNYEAQ come from the germline V gene. CDR3 length: 17 amino acids. As DNA, the CDR3 is TGTGCCAGCAGCTTAGAAGTGGAGAGCTCCTATAATTCACCCCTCCACTTT. Translation gives CASSLEVESSYNSPLHF.

The V and J genes are TRBV9 and TRBJ2-1; TRBD2 matches 12 bases. The ends lost 3 bases at V and 6 bases at J; junction bases unmatched: 4. Per germline, CDR1 SGDLS and CDR2 YYNGEE. The CDR3 sequence is 15 residues long. CDR3 sequence (DNA): TGTGCCAGCAGCGAGGGACTAGCGGGTATCAATGAGCAGTTCTTC. It encodes CASSEGLAGINEQFF.

This clone occurred once. The chain couples TRBV4-1 to TRBJ2-5, with 9 nucleotides matching TRBD1. The V and J ends lost 0 bases and 7 bases, in that order; junction bases with no gene match: 6. The CDR3 is made up of 15 amino acids. Per germline, CDR1 MGHRA and CDR2 YSYEKL. The CDR3 protein is CASSQDRGQGGTQYF. The DNA for the CDR3 is TGCGCCAGCAGCCAAGATAGGGGACAGGGCGGGACCCAGTACTTC.

The V and J genes are TRBV5-6 and TRBJ2-5, with D unresolved. The CDR3 length is 12 residues. With 4 bases removed from V and 4 bases from J, the gap between germline ends came to 8 bases. The germline CDR1 and CDR2 sequences are SGHDT and YYEEEE. CDR3 loop: CASSPRRETQYF. DNA of the CDR3: TGTGCCAGCAGCCCCAGACGAGAGACCCAGTACTTC.

As concerns this clone: Other DNA sequences in the sample encode the same CDR3. The chain links TRBV6-5 to TRBJ2-7; no firm D call. Germline CDR1 and CDR2: MNHEY and SVGAGI. There are 10 residues in the CDR3. The V end lost 8 bases, the J end lost 2 bases, and 4 bases lay between the germline ends. CDR3 sequence (DNA): TGTGCCAGCGGGCCCTACGAGCAGTACTTC. Protein product: CASGPYEQYF.

J is TRBJ2-1 and V is TRBV5-1; TRBD1 matches 12 bases. The CDR3 runs 15 residues. CDR1 and CDR2 (germline): SGHRS, YFSETQ. V was pared by 6 bases and J by 4 bases, with 5 bases of the junction left unmatched. This CDR3 is CASTPGQGAYNEQFF. DNA of the CDR3: TGCGCCAGCACCCCGGGACAGGGGGCTTACAATGAGCAGTTCTTC.

Written as DNA, the CDR3 is TGTGCCAGCAGGCTGGTGGCGGGGCACACAGATACGCAGTATTTT. This sequence encodes CASRLVAGHTDTQYF. This rearrangement joins TRBV6-6 to TRBJ2-3; tentatively, D is TRBD2 (6 bases). CDR3 size: 15 residues. Germline CDR1 MNHNY, CDR2 SVGAGI (reference sequence). Trimming shortened V by 6 bases and J by 2 bases, and 15 bases separated the two germline ends.

The CDR3 spells CASKGRTEQYF. The DNA of the CDR3 is TGTGCCAGCAAGGGCAGGACCGAGCAGTACTTC. This chain connects TRBV2 to TRBJ2-7; D call uncertain. V was trimmed by 7 bases and J by 6 bases, leaving 10 bases between them. Germline V CDR1 and CDR2: SNHLY, FYNNEI. CDR3 length: 11 amino acids.

The chain couples TRBV2 to TRBJ1-2, with TRBD1 identical over 10 bases. V dropped 5 bases and J dropped 8; count of bases not matched to a gene: 14. This CDR3 has 16 amino acids. Germline CDR1 is SNHLY and CDR2 is FYNNEI. CDR3 nucleotide sequence: TGTGCCAGCAGTTCCTCACGGGACAGGGGAAGAGAAGGCTACACCTTC. It is translated as CASSSSRDRGREGYTF.

In nucleotides, the CDR3 is TGCGCCAGCTCCCTTTCGCCAGGGATCGGTGAAGCTTTCTTT. It codes for CASSLSPGIGEAFF. The chain carries TRBV5-1 and TRBJ1-1, with a tentative D call TRBD1 (5 bases). Germline CDR1 SGHRS, CDR2 YFSETQ. Trimming took 7 bases from V and 7 from J, leaving 20 bases between them. This CDR3 has 14 amino acids.

The chain uses TRBV5-8 and TRBJ2-5; D uncertain. Trimming pared 4 bases from V and 4 bases from J, leaving 8 bases between. From germline, CDR1 is SGHTS and CDR2 YDEGEE. The CDR3 length is 12 residues. This chain's CDR3 is CASSKDRETQYF. The CDR3 DNA is TGTGCCAGCAGCAAGGACCGAGAGACCCAGTACTTC.

The chain is built from TRBV27 and TRBJ1-2; a possible D gene is TRBD1 (6 bases). Trimming shortened V by 1 base and J by 2 bases, and 11 bases separated the two germline ends. There are 15 residues in the CDR3. The V gene's germline CDR1 is MNHEY and CDR2 SMNVEV (reference sequence). CDR3 in amino acids: CASSLFSGDNYGYTF. The DNA of the CDR3 is TGTGCCAGCAGTTTATTTTCAGGGGACAACTATGGCTACACCTTC.

This clone occurred many times. The J gene is TRBJ1-2, the V gene TRBV2; D gene unclear. Looked up from germline, CDR1 is SNHLY and CDR2 is FYNNEI. The CDR3 covers 11 residues. V was trimmed by 8 bases and J by 1 base, leaving 5 bases between them. The CDR3 DNA reads as TGTGCCAGCGGAGATAACTATGGCTACACCTTC. Its protein product is CASGDNYGYTF. The full variable domain, in which reference TRBV2 and TRBJ1-2 provide the parts outside the CDR3, is EPEVTQTPSHQVTQMGQEVILRCVPISNHLYFYWYRQILGQKVEFLVSFYNNEISEKSEIFDDQFSVERPDGSNFTLKIRSTKLEDSAMYFCASGDNYGYTFGSGTRLTVV.

The gene calls are TRBV27 and TRBJ2-7; either TRBD1 or TRBD2 may supply D (5 bases each). This CDR3 is 13 amino acids long. Germline V gene sequence: CDR1 MNHEY, CDR2 SMNVEV (reference sequence). V was trimmed by 3 bases and J by 4 bases, leaving 10 bases between them. The CDR3 bases are TGTGCCAGCAGTTTTAAGGGGACGTACGAGCAGTACTTC. It codes for CASSFKGTYEQYF.